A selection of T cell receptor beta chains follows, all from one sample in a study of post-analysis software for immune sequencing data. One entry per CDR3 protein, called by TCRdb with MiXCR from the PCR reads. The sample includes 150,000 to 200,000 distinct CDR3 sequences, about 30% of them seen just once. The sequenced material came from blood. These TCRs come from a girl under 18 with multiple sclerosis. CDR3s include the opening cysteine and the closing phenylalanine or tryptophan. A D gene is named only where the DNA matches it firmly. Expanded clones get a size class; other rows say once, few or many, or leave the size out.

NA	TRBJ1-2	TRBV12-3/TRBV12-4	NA	CASTPPGYYGHTF	TGTGCCAGCACACCCCCGGGGTACTATGGCCACACCTTC
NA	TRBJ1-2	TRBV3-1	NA	CASSQDWDYPNYGYTF	TGTGCCAGCAGCCAAGATTGGGACTACCCTAACTATGGCTACACCTTC
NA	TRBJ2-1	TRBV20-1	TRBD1	CSARDLGGQGSYNEQFF	TGCAGTGCTAGAGACCTAGGGGGACAGGGGTCCTACAATGAGCAGTTCTTC
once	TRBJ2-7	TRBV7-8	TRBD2	CTSSLAGLAGLDEQYF	TGTACCAGCAGCTTAGCCGGGCTAGCGGGGCTCGACGAGCAGTACTTC
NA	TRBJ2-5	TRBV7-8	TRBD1	CACSPRRDRGLETQYF	TGTGCCTGCAGCCCCCGCCGGGACAGGGGGTTAGAGACCCAGTACTTC
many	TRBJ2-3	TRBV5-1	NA	CASSLAETTHTDTQYF	TGCGCCAGCAGCTTGGCTGAGACCACCCACACAGATACGCAGTATTTT
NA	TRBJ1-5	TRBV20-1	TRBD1	CSATRAQGALSNQPQHF	TGCAGTGCCACAAGGGCCCAGGGGGCCCTCTCCAATCAGCCCCAGCATTTT
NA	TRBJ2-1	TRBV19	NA	CASSWEGAPFF	TGTGCCAGTAGTTGGGAGGGGGCCCCGTTCTTC
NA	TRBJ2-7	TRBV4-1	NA	CVSSPGVSSYEQYF	TGCGTCAGCAGCCCGGGAGTGTCGTCTTACGAGCAGTACTTC
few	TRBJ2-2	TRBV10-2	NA	CASSESNFGVMNTGELFF	TGCGCCAGCAGTGAGTCGAATTTCGGGGTCATGAACACCGGGGAGCTGTTTTTT
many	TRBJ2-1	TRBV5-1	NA	CASSLAGEQFF	TGCGCCAGCAGCTTGGCTGGGGAGCAGTTCTTC
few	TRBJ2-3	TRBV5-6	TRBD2	CASSFWDYFTDTQYF	TGTGCCAGCAGCTTTTGGGACTACTTCACAGATACGCAGTATTTT
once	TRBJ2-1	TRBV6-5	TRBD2	CASSQPGLAYNEQFF	TGTGCCAGCAGTCAACCGGGACTAGCTTACAATGAGCAGTTCTTC
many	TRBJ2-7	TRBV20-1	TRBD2	CSASGFIRGIGREQYF	TGCAGTGCTAGTGGTTTTATAAGGGGAATCGGGAGGGAGCAGTACTTC
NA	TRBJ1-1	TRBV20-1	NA	CSAREARTADEAFF	TGCAGTGCTAGAGAAGCAAGGACAGCGGATGAAGCTTTCTTT
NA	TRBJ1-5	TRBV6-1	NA	CASSEDVKGNQPQHF	TGTGCCAGCAGTGAAGACGTGAAGGGAAATCAGCCCCAGCATTTT
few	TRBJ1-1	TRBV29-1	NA	CSTLVGARMNTEAFF	TGCAGCACCCTCGTGGGGGCGCGGATGAACACTGAAGCTTTCTTT
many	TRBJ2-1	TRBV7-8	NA	CASSRGTDWPYNEQFF	TGTGCCAGCAGCCGAGGGACGGACTGGCCCTACAATGAGCAGTTCTTC
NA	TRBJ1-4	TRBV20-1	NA	CSARVGGNEKLFF	TGCAGTGCTAGGGTGGGTGGTAATGAAAAACTGTTTTTT
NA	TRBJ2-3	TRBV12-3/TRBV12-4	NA	CASSFSSGDAEYF	TGTGCCAGCAGTTTCTCGAGCGGAGATGCGGAGTATTTT
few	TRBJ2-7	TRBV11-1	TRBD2	CASSSLFVQRGKQWNSYEQYF	TGTGCCAGCAGCTCCCTTTTCGTTCAGCGGGGTAAGCAGTGGAACTCCTACGAGCAGTACTTC
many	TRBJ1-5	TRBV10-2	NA	CANLTKGDQPQHF	TGCGCCAACCTTACCAAAGGGGATCAGCCCCAGCATTTT
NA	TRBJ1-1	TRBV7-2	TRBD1	CASSLGDRGEAFF	TGTGCCAGCAGCTTGGGGGACAGGGGTGAAGCTTTCTTT
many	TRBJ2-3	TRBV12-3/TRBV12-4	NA	CASSLENPTENTQYF	TGTGCCAGCAGTTTGGAGAACCCGACTGAGAATACGCAGTATTTT
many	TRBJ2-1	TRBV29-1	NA	CSVTVPMGEQFF	TGCAGCGTTACCGTTCCTATGGGTGAGCAGTTCTTC
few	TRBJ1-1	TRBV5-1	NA	CASRRAWAVYTEAFF	TGCGCCAGCAGGCGGGCGTGGGCTGTCTACACTGAAGCTTTCTTT
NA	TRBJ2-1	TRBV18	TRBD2	CASSPGSGRNNEQFF	TGTGCCAGCTCACCGGGAAGCGGGAGAAATAATGAGCAGTTCTTC
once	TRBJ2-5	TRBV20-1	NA	CSASTEEETQYF	TGCAGTGCTAGTACTGAAGAAGAGACCCAGTACTTC
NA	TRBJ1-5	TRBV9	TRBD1	CASSLTGDQPQHF	TGTGCCAGCAGCCTTACAGGGGATCAGCCCCAGCATTTT
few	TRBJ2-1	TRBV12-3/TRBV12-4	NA	CASSAGGRGDNEQFF	TGTGCCAGCAGTGCTGGTGGGCGCGGAGACAATGAGCAGTTCTTC
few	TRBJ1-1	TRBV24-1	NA	CATSDDGRRAFF	TGTGCCACCAGTGATGACGGCAGGAGAGCTTTCTTT
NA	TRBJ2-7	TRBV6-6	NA	CASSYSSRYEQYF	TGTGCCAGCAGTTACTCCTCACGGTACGAGCAGTACTTC
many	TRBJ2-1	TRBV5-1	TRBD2	CASSLFGTSGNEQFF	TGCGCCAGCAGCTTGTTCGGGACTAGCGGCAATGAGCAGTTCTTC
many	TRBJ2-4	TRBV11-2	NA	CASSLVGGPDIQYF	TGTGCCAGCAGCTTAGTGGGGGGGCCGGACATTCAGTACTTC
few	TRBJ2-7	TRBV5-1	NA	CASSRDWAGSYEQYF	TGCGCCAGCAGTCGGGATTGGGCCGGCTCCTACGAGCAGTACTTC
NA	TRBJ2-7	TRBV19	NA	CASSWDGAYEQYF	TGTGCCAGTAGTTGGGACGGAGCCTACGAGCAGTACTTC
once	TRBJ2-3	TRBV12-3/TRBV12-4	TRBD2	CASSFLAGADTQYF	TGTGCCAGCAGTTTCCTAGCGGGCGCAGATACGCAGTATTTT
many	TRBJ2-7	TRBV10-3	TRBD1	CAIKTGTGEQYF	TGTGCCATCAAGACAGGGACGGGCGAGCAGTACTTC
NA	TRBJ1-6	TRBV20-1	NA	CSAREGSPLDSPLHF	TGCAGTGCTAGAGAGGGCAGTCCCCTGGATTCACCCCTCCACTTT
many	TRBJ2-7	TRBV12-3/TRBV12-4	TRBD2	CASSPSGRAELGEQYF	TGTGCCAGCAGTCCAAGCGGGAGGGCGGAACTGGGCGAGCAGTACTTC
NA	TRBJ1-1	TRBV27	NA	CASSLSSRGGFGAFF	TGTGCCAGCAGTTTATCGAGCAGGGGTGGATTTGGAGCTTTCTTT
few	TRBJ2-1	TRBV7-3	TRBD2	CASSLWGGGLAGNSYNEQFF	TGTGCCAGCAGCTTGTGGGGCGGAGGTCTAGCGGGTAACTCCTACAATGAGCAGTTCTTC
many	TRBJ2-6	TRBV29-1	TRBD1	CSVEEGQGVGANVLTF	TGCAGCGTTGAAGAGGGACAGGGGGTCGGGGCCAACGTCCTGACTTTC
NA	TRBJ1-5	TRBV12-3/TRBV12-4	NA	CASSLGGSQPQHF	TGTGCCAGCAGTTTGGGGGGCAGTCAGCCCCAGCATTTT
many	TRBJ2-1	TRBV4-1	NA	CASSLDWTGTNNEQFF	TGCGCCAGCAGCCTTGACTGGACAGGGACTAACAATGAGCAGTTCTTC
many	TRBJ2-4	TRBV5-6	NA	CASSSPGKWGAYAVKNIQYF	TGTGCCAGCAGCTCCCCTGGGAAGTGGGGGGCTTATGCGGTCAAAAACATTCAGTACTTC
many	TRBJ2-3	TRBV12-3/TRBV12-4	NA	CASRGETSLDTQYF	TGTGCCAGCAGGGGGGAGACTAGTCTGGATACGCAGTATTTT
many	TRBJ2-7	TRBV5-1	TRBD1	CASSPTTGNEQYF	TGCGCCAGCAGCCCCACGACAGGGAACGAGCAGTACTTC
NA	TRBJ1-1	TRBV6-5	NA	CASSYTAGNTEAFF	TGTGCCAGCAGTTACACCGCAGGGAACACTGAAGCTTTCTTT
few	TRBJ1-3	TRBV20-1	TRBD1	CSARAQGDRNTIYF	TGCAGTGCTAGGGCACAGGGGGATAGGAACACCATATATTTT